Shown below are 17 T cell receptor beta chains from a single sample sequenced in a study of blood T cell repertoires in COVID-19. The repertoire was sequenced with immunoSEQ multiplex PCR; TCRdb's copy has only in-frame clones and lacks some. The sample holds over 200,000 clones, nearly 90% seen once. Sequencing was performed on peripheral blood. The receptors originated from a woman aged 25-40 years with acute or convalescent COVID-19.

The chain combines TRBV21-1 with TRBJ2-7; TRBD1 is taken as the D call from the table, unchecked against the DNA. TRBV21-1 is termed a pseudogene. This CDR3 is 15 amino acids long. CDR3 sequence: CASRTGTRSSYEQYF. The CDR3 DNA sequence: TGTGCCAGCAGAACCGGGACAAGGAGCTCCTACGAGCAGTACTTC.

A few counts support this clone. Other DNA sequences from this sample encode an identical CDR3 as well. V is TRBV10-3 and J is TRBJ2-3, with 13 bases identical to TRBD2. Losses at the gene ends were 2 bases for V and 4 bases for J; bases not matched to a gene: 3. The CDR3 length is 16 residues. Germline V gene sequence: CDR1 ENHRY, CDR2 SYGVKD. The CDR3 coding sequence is TGTGCCATCAGTGAGCCGGGACTAGCGGGACCAGATACGCAGTATTTT. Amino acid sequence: CAISEPGLAGPDTQYF.

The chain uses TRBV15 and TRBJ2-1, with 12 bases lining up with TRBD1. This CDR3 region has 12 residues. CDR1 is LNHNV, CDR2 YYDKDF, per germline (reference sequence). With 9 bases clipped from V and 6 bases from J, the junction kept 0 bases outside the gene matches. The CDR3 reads CATGQGANEQFF. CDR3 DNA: TGTGCCACGGGACAGGGGGCCAATGAGCAGTTCTTC.

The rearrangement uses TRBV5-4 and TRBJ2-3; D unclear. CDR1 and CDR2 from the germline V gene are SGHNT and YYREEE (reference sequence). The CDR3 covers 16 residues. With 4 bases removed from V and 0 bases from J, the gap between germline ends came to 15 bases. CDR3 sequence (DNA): TGTGCCAGCAGCCTGGTTGGGCTGGCTAGCACAGATACGCAGTATTTT. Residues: CASSLVGLASTDTQYF.

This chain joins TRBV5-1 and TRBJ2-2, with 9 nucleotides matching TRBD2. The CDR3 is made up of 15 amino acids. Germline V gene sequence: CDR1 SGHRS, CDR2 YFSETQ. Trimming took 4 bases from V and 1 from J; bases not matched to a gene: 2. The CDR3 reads CASSRAGGNTGELFF. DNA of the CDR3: TGCGCCAGCAGCAGAGCGGGAGGGAACACCGGGGAGCTGTTTTTT.

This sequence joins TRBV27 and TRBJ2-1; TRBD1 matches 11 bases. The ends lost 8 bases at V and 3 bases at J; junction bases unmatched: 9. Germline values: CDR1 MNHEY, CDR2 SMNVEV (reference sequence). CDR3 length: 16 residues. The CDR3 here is CASQGQGVVFYNEQFF. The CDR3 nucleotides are TGTGCCAGCCAGGGACAGGGGGTTGTTTTCTACAATGAGCAGTTCTTC.

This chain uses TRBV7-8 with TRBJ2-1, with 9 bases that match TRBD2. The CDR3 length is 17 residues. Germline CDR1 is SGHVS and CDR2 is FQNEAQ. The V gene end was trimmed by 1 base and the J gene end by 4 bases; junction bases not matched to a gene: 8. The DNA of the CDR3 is TGTGCCAGCAGCTTAGGGTTGTCTAGCGGGAAGTACAATGAGCAGTTCTTC. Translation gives CASSLGLSSGKYNEQFF.

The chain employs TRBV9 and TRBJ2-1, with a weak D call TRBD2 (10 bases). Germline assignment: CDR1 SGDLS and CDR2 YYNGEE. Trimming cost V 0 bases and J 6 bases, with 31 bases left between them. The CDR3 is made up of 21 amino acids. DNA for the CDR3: TGTGCCAGCAGCGTAGCGGCGGGACAGGGCTCTAGCGGGAGAGGCTTCAATGAGCAGTTCTTC. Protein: CASSVAAGQGSSGRGFNEQFF.

The CDR3 nucleotides read TGTGCCTGGACCGACAGCCCCAACACTGAAGCTTTCTTT. Its translation: CAWTDSPNTEAFF. The chain couples TRBV30 to TRBJ1-1, with a weak D call TRBD1 (5 bases). The CDR3 spans 13 residues. Between the trimmed V and J ends, which lost 4 bases and 2 bases, there was a span of 11 bases. The germline V gene encodes CDR1 GTSNPN and CDR2 SVGIG (reference sequence).

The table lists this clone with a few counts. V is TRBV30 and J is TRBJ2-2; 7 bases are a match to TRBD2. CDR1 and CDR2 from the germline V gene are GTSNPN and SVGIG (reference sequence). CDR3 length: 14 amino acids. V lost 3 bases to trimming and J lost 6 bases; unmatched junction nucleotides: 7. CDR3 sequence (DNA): TGTGCCTGGAGCGGGAGGAGGGCCTCCGGGGAGCTGTTTTTT. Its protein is CAWSGRRASGELFF. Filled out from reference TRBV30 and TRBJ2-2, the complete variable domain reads SQTIHQWPATLVQPVGSPLSLECTVEGTSNPNLYWYRQAAGRGLQLLFYSVGIGQISSEVPQNLSASRPQDRQFILSSKKLLLSDSGFYLCAWSGRRASGELFFGEGSRLTVL.

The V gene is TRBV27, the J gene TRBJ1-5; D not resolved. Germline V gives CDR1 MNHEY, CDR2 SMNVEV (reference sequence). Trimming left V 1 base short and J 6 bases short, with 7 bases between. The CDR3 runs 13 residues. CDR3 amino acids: CASSLYLGQPQHF. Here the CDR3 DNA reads TGTGCCAGCAGTTTATATCTCGGTCAGCCCCAGCATTTT.

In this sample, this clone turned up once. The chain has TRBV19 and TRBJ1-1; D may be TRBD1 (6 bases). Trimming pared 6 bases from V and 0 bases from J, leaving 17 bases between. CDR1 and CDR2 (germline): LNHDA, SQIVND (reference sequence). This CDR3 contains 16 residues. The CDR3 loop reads CASRKLQGIMNTEAFF. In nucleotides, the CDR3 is TGTGCCAGTAGAAAACTACAGGGAATTATGAACACTGAAGCTTTCTTT.

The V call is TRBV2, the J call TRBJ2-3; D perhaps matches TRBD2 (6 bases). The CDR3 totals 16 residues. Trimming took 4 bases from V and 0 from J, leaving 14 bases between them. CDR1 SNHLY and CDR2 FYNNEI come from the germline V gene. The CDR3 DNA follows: TGTGCCAGCAGTGGTATCGGGACTCGAAGCACAGATACGCAGTATTTT. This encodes CASSGIGTRSTDTQYF.

This CDR3 is CASSRGRVDTQYF. The CDR3 DNA is TGTGCCAGCAGCAGGGGGAGGGTTGATACGCAGTATTTT. The genes are TRBV9 and TRBJ2-3, with D possibly matching TRBD2 (7 bases). The CDR3 spans 13 residues. V was shortened by 4 bases and J by 6 bases, with 12 bases between the two germline ends. Germline CDR1 SGDLS, CDR2 YYNGEE.

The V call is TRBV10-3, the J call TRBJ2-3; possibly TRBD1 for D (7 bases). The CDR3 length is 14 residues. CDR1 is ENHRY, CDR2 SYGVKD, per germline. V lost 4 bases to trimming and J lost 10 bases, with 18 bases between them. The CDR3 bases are TGTGCCATCAGTGTTTCTAAGCCAGGGGGGTCGCAGTATTTT. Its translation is CAISVSKPGGSQYF.

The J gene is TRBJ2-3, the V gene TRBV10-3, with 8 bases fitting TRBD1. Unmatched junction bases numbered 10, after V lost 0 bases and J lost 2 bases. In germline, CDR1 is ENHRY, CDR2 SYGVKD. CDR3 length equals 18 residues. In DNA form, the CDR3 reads TGTGCCATCAGTGAGTCCTACCTCAGGGGGCGTAACACAGATACGCAGTATTTT. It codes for CAISESYLRGRNTDTQYF.

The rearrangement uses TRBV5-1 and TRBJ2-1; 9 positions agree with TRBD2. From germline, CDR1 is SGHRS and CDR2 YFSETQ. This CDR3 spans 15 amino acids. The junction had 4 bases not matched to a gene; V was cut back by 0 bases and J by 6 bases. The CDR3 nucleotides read TGCGCCAGCAGCTTGGCTAGCGGGATATCCAATGAGCAGTTCTTC. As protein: CASSLASGISNEQFF.